Shown below are 25 T cell receptor beta chains from a single sample sequenced in a study of shared clonotypes between healthy human individuals. TCRdb's copy holds only in-frame clones and misses some; the assay was immunoSEQ multiplex PCR. The sample lists roughly 500,000 clones, 90% to 97% occurring once. Sequenced material: naive CD4+ T cells sorted from blood. The subset is: CD45RA+ positively selected. These receptors all come from a woman under 40 in good health.

The chain employs TRBV28 and TRBJ2-5; the match to TRBD2 covers 11 bases. The CDR3 is made up of 15 amino acids. Germline lookup yields CDR1 MDHEN and CDR2 SYDVKM. V lost 5 bases and J lost 5; bases outside the gene matches: 7. In DNA form, the CDR3 reads TGTGCCAGCAGTACGACTAGCGGGATGAAGGAGACCCAGTACTTC. It yields the protein CASSTTSGMKETQYF.

The table lists this clone with a count of one. V usage is TRBV5-8 and J usage is TRBJ1-5, with a weak D call TRBD1 (6 bases). The V end was cut by 4 bases, the J end by 0 bases, with 14 bases between. Germline CDR1 is SGHTS and CDR2 is YDEGEE. The CDR3 has 16 amino acids. CDR3 region: CASSKTGTYSNQPQHF. Written as DNA, the CDR3 is TGTGCCAGCAGCAAAACAGGGACTTATAGCAATCAGCCCCAGCATTTT.

The V and J genes are TRBV5-1 and TRBJ2-5, with 11 nucleotides matching TRBD1. Germline loops: CDR1 SGHRS, CDR2 YFSETQ. The CDR3 covers 20 residues. V was pared by 1 base and J by 7 bases, with 21 bases of the junction left unmatched. This CDR3 reads CASSLFFRTGGNQPLVTQYF. The CDR3 DNA reads TGCGCCAGCAGCTTGTTTTTCAGGACAGGGGGCAACCAACCCCTGGTGACCCAGTACTTC.

The J gene is TRBJ2-7, the V gene TRBV30; no clear D gene. The CDR3 runs to 11 residues. V dropped 4 bases and J dropped 3 bases, with 7 bases sitting between them. The V gene's germline CDR1 is GTSNPN and CDR2 SVGIG (reference sequence). The CDR3 loop is CAWTIGYEQYF. The CDR3, as DNA: TGTGCCTGGACCATAGGCTACGAGCAGTACTTC.

V is TRBV21-1 and J is TRBJ2-5; the table's D gene call, TRBD2, was not cross checked with the DNA. TRBV21-1 is a listed pseudogene. This CDR3 has 13 amino acids. The DNA for the CDR3 is TGTGCCAGCGCAGACTTACTGCGGGAGACCCAGTACTTC. Residues: CASADLLRETQYF.

The rearrangement links TRBV4-1 to TRBJ2-3, with TRBD1 as a possible D gene (5 bases). CDR1 MGHRA and CDR2 YSYEKL come from the germline V gene. The CDR3 has 16 residues. Trimming cost V 1 base and J 2 bases, with 13 bases left between them. CDR3 region: CASSQAVWGDTDTQYF. CDR3 nucleotide sequence: TGCGCCAGCAGCCAAGCCGTATGGGGCGACACAGATACGCAGTATTTT.

This clone has only one observation. CDR3 region: CATGDFAYNEQFF. In DNA form, the CDR3 reads TGTGCCACCGGGGACTTCGCCTACAATGAGCAGTTCTTC. The chain links TRBV10-3 to TRBJ2-1; D possibly corresponds to TRBD2 (6 bases). The CDR3 sequence is 13 residues long. Germline V CDR1 and CDR2: ENHRY, SYGVKD. Deletions cut 10 bases from V and 2 bases from J, with 12 bases between.

The genes are TRBV11-2 and TRBJ2-7, with 7 bases that match TRBD1. V shed 6 bases and J 1 base; nucleotides not matched to a gene: 9. The CDR3 consists of 15 residues. CDR1 and CDR2 from the germline V gene are SGHAT and FQNNGV. In nucleotides, the CDR3 is TGTGCCAGCAGGTTTCAGGGGGTAGGGTCCTACGAGCAGTACTTC. This codes for CASRFQGVGSYEQYF.

V is TRBV7-9 and J is TRBJ2-3; D ambiguous. Germline loops: CDR1 SEHNR, CDR2 FQNEAQ (reference sequence). CDR3 size: 16 residues. Trimming took 6 bases from V and 2 from J, leaving 18 bases between them. CDR3 protein: CASSATLDGPTDTQYF. DNA of the CDR3: TGTGCCAGCAGTGCGACTTTGGACGGGCCCACAGATACGCAGTATTTT.

The chain links TRBV27 to TRBJ2-7, with TRBD2 matching over 10 bases. The germline CDR1 and CDR2 sequences are MNHEY and SMNVEV (reference sequence). The CDR3 loop spans 15 amino acids. V trimming: 2 bases; J trimming: 6 bases; junction bases outside the gene matches: 7. This CDR3 is CASSLVLAGVGEQYF. The CDR3 coding sequence is TGTGCCAGCAGTTTAGTTCTAGCGGGAGTCGGCGAGCAGTACTTC.

This rearrangement joins TRBV19 to TRBJ2-1, with TRBD2 matching over 13 bases. Trimming took 7 bases from V and 6 from J; bases not matched to a gene: 6. CDR3 length equals 15 residues. CDR1 is LNHDA and CDR2 is SQIVND in the germline V gene (reference sequence). This CDR3 is CASNPGLAGANEQFF. CDR3 nucleotide sequence: TGTGCCAGTAACCCCGGACTAGCGGGAGCCAATGAGCAGTTCTTC.

The V and J genes are TRBV14 and TRBJ2-7; D not certain. This CDR3 comprises 15 residues. Trimming stripped 0 bases from V and 2 bases from J, with 11 bases between. CDR1 is SGHDN, CDR2 FVKESK, per germline. The CDR3 loop reads CASSQDIPRAYEQYF. The CDR3 bases are TGTGCCAGCAGCCAAGACATCCCTAGAGCCTACGAGCAGTACTTC.

The rearrangement joins TRBV5-1 to TRBJ2-1; 10 positions match TRBD2. V lost 4 bases, J lost 12 bases, and 7 bases stayed unmatched. Germline CDR1 reads SGHRS; CDR2 reads YFSETQ. This CDR3 region has 13 residues. CDR3 amino acids: CASSTKLAGMQFF. DNA of the CDR3: TGCGCCAGCAGCACGAAACTAGCGGGGATGCAGTTCTTC. Looking up the rest from reference TRBV5-1 and TRBJ2-1 gives the full variable domain: KAGVTQTPRYLIKTRGQQVTLSCSPISGHRSVSWYQQTPGQGLQFLFEYFSETQRNKGNFPGRFSGRQFSNSRSEMNVSTLELGDSALYLCASSTKLAGMQFFGPGTRLTVL.

A single count supports this clone. Other nucleotide sequences in the sample specify the same CDR3. The chain uses TRBV18 and TRBJ1-5, with TRBD1 matching over 7 bases. V shed 6 bases and J 3 bases; nucleotides not matched to a gene: 5. This CDR3 spans 14 amino acids. Germline V gives CDR1 KGHSH, CDR2 LQKENI. CDR3 nucleotides: TGTGCCAGCTCGCCGGGACAGCACAATCAGCCCCAGCATTTT. This encodes CASSPGQHNQPQHF.

The CDR3 DNA sequence: TGTGCCAGCAGCTCTCCCCGGGACTCGGGGCAGTATTTT. Its translation: CASSSPRDSGQYF. The chain recombines TRBV5-4 with TRBJ2-3, with a possible D match to TRBD2 (6 bases). CDR1 and CDR2 (germline): SGHNT, YYREEE (reference sequence). The CDR3 loop spans 13 amino acids. V was pared by 3 bases and J by 11 bases, with 16 bases between.

This sequence joins TRBV5-1 and TRBJ1-4; 10 nucleotides line up with TRBD1. There are 15 residues in the CDR3. The V gene's germline CDR1 is SGHRS and CDR2 YFSETQ. J lost 7 bases, V lost 0 bases, and 3 bases had no gene match. The CDR3 region has the DNA TGCGCCAGCAGCTTGGGACAGGGGGCAGTTGAAAAACTGTTTTTT. This translates into CASSLGQGAVEKLFF.

The rearrangement uses TRBV19 and TRBJ2-2; possibly TRBD2 for D (5 bases). This CDR3 is built from 18 residues. The V and J ends lost 1 base and 2 bases respectively, with 17 bases between them. Germline V gene data show CDR1 as LNHDA and CDR2 as SQIVND (reference sequence). As DNA, the CDR3 is TGTGCCAGTAGTATAGCCACCGGGCGGGCACCAAACACCGGGGAGCTGTTTTTT. It yields the protein CASSIATGRAPNTGELFF.

This rearrangement joins TRBV27 to TRBJ2-5, with a weak D call TRBD1 (6 bases). The tail of the sequence fits TRBJ2-7 better, so the J call may be wrong. The germline gives CDR1 MNHEY, CDR2 SMNVEV (reference sequence). This CDR3 is 15 amino acids long. The CDR3 region is CASRDVGQYSYEQYF. The CDR3 DNA is TGTGCCAGCAGGGACGTAGGACAGTACTCCTACGAGCAGTACTTC.

V gene TRBV2 combines with J gene TRBJ1-4; D might be TRBD1 (5 bases). Germline values: CDR1 SNHLY, CDR2 FYNNEI. This CDR3 is built from 14 residues. Trimming shortened V by 6 bases and J by 3 bases, and 11 bases separated the two germline ends. CDR3 region: CASRGPGPNEKLFF. In nucleotides, the CDR3 is TGTGCCAGCAGAGGGCCGGGGCCTAATGAAAAACTGTTTTTT.

The chain combines TRBV19 with TRBJ2-1; 10 bases are a match to TRBD1. Germline loops: CDR1 LNHDA, CDR2 SQIVND (reference sequence). The CDR3 has 15 residues. CDR3 in amino acids: CNLLGTGANSNEQFF. The CDR3 bases are TGTAACCTATTAGGGACAGGGGCGAATAGCAATGAGCAGTTCTTC. The entire variable domain, with the rest obtained from reference TRBV19 and TRBJ2-1, is as follows: DGGITQSPKYLFRKEGQNVTLSCEQNLNHDAMYWYRQDPGQGLRLIYYSQIVNDFQKGDIAEGYSVSREKKESFPLTVTSAQKNPTAFYLCNLLGTGANSNEQFFGPGTRLTVL.

The chain recombines TRBV7-2 with TRBJ1-1; D ambiguous. Germline CDR1 reads SGHTA; CDR2 reads FQGNSA. CDR3 length: 13 amino acids. V gave up 7 bases and J gave up 3 bases, with 12 bases separating them. The CDR3 reads CASNPIRDTEAFF. In DNA, the CDR3 is TGTGCCAGCAACCCCATCCGGGACACTGAAGCTTTCTTT.

The chain has TRBV28 and TRBJ2-4; possible D gene TRBD1, 5 bases. The V end was cut by 8 bases, the J end by 1 base, with 18 bases between. Germline CDR1 and CDR2: MDHEN and SYDVKM. This CDR3 is built from 16 residues. CDR3 sequence (DNA): TGTGCCAGCGGAACCACAGGCACCTTGGCCAAAAACATTCAGTACTTC. Amino acid sequence: CASGTTGTLAKNIQYF.

This clone was counted a single time. The chain couples TRBV9 to TRBJ2-1, with TRBD2 matching over 12 bases. The CDR3 has 14 residues. The V gene's germline CDR1 is SGDLS and CDR2 YYNGEE. Trimming cost V 4 bases and J 9 bases; bases outside gene matches: 5. The CDR3 DNA is TGTGCCAGCAGCCCCCGGACTAGCGGGGTTGAGCAGTTCTTC. Translating it yields CASSPRTSGVEQFF.

This clone was detected only a few times. CDR3 loop: CASSIVGRTEAFF. The DNA for the CDR3 is TGTGCCAGTAGTATCGTTGGGAGAACTGAAGCTTTCTTT. The rearrangement joins TRBV19 to TRBJ1-1; no clear D. The germline gives CDR1 LNHDA, CDR2 SQIVND (reference sequence). The CDR3 sequence is 13 residues long. V was trimmed by 3 bases and J by 5 bases, leaving 10 bases between them.

This sequence joins TRBV10-2 and TRBJ2-4, with D perhaps matching TRBD1 (6 bases). The CDR3 extends over 16 amino acids. The germline gives CDR1 WSHSY, CDR2 SAAADI. V lost 1 base to trimming and J lost 11 bases, with 21 bases between them. The CDR3 spells CASSEFIVGTQSFQYF. The CDR3 bases are TGCGCCAGCAGTGAGTTCATAGTGGGGACACAGAGTTTTCAGTACTTC.